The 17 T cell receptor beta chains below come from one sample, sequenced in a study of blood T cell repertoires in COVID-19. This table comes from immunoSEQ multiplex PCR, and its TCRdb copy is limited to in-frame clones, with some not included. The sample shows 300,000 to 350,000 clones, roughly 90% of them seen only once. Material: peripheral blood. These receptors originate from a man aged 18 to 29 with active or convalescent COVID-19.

The CDR3 loop reads CASRTGDEQFF. The DNA of the CDR3 is TGTGCCAGCAGGACCGGGGATGAGCAGTTCTTC. The chain has TRBV6-1 and TRBJ2-1, with D maybe TRBD2 (5 bases). CDR3 length equals 11 residues. From germline, CDR1 is MNHNS and CDR2 SASEGT. The V end lost 6 bases, the J end lost 8 bases, and 8 bases lay between the germline ends.

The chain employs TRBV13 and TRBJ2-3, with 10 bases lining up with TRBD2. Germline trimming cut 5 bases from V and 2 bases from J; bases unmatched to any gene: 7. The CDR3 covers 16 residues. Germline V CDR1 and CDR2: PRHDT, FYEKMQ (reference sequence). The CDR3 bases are TGTGCCAGCAGCACCCGGACTAGCGGCAACACAGATACGCAGTATTTT. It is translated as CASSTRTSGNTDTQYF.

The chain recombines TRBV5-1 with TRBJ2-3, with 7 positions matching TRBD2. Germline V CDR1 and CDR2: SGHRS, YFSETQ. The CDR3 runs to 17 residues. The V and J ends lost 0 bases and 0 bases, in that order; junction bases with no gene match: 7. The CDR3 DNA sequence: TGCGCCAGCAGCTTGGCGGGGCTAGCGGATAGCACAGATACGCAGTATTTT. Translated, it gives CASSLAGLADSTDTQYF.

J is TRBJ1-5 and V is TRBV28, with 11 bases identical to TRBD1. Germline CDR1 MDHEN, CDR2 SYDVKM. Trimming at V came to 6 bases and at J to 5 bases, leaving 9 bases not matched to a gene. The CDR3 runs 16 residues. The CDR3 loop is CASSRTGGFLDQPQHF. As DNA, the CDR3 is TGTGCCAGCAGCCGGACAGGGGGCTTCTTGGATCAGCCCCAGCATTTT.

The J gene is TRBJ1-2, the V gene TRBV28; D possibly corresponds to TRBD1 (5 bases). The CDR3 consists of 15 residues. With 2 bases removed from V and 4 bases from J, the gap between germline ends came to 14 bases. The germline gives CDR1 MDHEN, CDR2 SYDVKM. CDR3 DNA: TGTGCCAGCAGTTTAATAGGGGAACACTTCTATGGCTACACCTTC. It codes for CASSLIGEHFYGYTF.

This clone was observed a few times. The CDR3 loop is CASSPVAGAEETQYF. CDR3 DNA sequence: TGTGCCAGCTCACCCGTTGCTGGGGCGGAGGAGACCCAGTACTTC. The gene calls are TRBV18 and TRBJ2-5; D is possibly TRBD1 (5 bases). Germline V gene sequence: CDR1 KGHSH, CDR2 LQKENI. Trimming left V 3 bases short and J 5 bases short, with 16 bases between. The CDR3 has 15 amino acids.

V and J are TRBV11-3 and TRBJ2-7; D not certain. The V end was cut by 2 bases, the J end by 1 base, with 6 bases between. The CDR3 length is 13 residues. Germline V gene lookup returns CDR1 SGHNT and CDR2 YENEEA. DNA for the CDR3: TGTGCCAGCAGCTTAACGGTATCCTACGAGCAGTACTTC. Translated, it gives CASSLTVSYEQYF.

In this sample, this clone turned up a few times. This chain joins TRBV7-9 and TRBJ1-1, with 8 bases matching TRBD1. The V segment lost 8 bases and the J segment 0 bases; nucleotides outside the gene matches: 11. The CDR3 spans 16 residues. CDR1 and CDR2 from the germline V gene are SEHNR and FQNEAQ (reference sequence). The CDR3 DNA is TGTGCCAGCGGCCCGGACAGGGCACCGATGAACACTGAAGCTTTCTTT. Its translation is CASGPDRAPMNTEAFF.

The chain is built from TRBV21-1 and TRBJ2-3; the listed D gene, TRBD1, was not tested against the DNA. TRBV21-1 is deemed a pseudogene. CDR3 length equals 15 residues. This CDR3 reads CASSGQEASTDTQYF. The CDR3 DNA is TGTGCCAGCAGCGGACAGGAGGCTAGCACAGATACGCAGTATTTT.

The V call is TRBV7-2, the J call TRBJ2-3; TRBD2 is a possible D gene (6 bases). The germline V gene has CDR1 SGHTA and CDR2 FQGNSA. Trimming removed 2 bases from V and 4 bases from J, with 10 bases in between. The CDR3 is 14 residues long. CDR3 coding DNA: TGTGCCAGCAGCTTACCCGGAGGGCCAGATACGCAGTATTTT. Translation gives CASSLPGGPDTQYF.

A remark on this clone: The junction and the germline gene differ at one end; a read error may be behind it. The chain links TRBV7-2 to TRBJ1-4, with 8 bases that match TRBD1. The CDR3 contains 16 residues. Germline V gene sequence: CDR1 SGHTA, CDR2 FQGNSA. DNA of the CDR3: TGTGCCAGCAGCCTAAATAGCGGGTCACACGGGACAGGTCTAAGTTTT. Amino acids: CASSLNSGSHGTGLSF.

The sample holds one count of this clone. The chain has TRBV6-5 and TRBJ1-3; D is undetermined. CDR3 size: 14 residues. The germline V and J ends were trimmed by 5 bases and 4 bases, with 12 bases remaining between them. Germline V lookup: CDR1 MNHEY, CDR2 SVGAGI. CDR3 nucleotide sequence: TGTGCCAGCAGTCCTGGACTGGCGGGAAACACCATATATTTT. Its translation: CASSPGLAGNTIYF.

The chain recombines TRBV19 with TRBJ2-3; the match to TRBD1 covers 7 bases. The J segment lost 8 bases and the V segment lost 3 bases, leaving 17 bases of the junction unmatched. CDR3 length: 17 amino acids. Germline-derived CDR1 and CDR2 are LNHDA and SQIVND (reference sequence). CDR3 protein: CASSMINRGRSQTTQYF. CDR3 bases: TGTGCCAGTAGTATGATCAACAGGGGCCGATCACAGACTACGCAGTATTTT. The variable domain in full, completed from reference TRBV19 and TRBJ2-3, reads DGGITQSPKYLFRKEGQNVTLSCEQNLNHDAMYWYRQDPGQGLRLIYYSQIVNDFQKGDIAEGYSVSREKKESFPLTVTSAQKNPTAFYLCASSMINRGRSQTTQYFGPGTRLTVL.

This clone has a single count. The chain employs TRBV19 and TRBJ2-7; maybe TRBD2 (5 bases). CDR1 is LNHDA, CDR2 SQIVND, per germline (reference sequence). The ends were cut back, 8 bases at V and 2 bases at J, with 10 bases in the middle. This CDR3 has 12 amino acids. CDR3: CASSDFPYEQYF. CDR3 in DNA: TGTGCCAGTTCGGACTTCCCCTACGAGCAGTACTTC. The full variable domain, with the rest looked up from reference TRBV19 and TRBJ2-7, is DGGITQSPKYLFRKEGQNVTLSCEQNLNHDAMYWYRQDPGQGLRLIYYSQIVNDFQKGDIAEGYSVSREKKESFPLTVTSAQKNPTAFYLCASSDFPYEQYFGPGTRLTVT.

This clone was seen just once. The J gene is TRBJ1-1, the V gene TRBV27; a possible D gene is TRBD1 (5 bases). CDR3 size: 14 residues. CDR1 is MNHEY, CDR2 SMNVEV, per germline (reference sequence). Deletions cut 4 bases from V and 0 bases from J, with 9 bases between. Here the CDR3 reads CASSSGAVNTEAFF. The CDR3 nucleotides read TGTGCCAGCAGTTCTGGGGCAGTGAACACTGAAGCTTTCTTT.

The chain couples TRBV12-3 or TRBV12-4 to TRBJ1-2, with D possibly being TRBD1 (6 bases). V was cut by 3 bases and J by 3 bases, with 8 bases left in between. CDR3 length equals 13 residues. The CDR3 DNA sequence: TGTGCCAGCAGTTTGAACAGGGACTATGGCTACACCTTC. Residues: CASSLNRDYGYTF.

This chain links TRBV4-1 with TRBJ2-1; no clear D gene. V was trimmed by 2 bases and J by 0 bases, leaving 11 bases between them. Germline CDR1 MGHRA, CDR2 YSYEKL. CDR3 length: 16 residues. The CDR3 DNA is TGCGCCAGCAGCCAATTCCCTGGCAGCTCCTACAATGAGCAGTTCTTC. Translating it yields CASSQFPGSSYNEQFF.